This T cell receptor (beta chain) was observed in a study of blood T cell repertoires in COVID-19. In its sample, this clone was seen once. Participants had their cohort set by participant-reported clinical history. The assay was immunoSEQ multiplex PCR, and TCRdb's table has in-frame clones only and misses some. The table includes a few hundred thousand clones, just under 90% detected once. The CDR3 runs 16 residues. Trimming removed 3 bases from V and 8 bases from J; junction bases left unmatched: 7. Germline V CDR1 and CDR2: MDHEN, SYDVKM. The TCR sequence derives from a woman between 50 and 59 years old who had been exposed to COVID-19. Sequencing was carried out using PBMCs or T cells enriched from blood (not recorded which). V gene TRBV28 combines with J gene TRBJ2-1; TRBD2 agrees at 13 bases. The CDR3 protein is CASSLGLAGSGDEQFF. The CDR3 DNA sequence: TGTGCCAGCAGTTTGGGACTAGCGGGGTCCGGGGATGAGCAGTTCTTC.